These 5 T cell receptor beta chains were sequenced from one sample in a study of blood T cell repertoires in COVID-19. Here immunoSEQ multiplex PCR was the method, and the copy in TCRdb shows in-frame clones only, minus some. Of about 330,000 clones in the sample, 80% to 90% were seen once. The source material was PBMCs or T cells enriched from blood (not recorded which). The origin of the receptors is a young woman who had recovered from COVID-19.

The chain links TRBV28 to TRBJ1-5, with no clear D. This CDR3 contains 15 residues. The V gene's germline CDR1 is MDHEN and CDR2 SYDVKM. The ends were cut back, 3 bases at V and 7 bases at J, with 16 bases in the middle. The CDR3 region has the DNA TGTGCCAGCAGTTTCGGTCAGGTGGATGGGCAGCCCCAGCATTTT. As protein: CASSFGQVDGQPQHF.

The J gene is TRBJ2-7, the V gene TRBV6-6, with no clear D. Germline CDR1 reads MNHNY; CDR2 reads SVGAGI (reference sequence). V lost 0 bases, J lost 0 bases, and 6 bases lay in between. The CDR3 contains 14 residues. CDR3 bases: TGTGCCAGCAGTTACTCTGGCAGCTCCTACGAGCAGTACTTC. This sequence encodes CASSYSGSSYEQYF.

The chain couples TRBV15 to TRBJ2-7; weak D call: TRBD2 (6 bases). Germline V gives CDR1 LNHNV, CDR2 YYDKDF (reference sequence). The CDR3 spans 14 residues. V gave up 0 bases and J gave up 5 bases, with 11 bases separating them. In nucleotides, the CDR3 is TGTGCCACCAGCAGAGATGGCAGGGAGGACGAGCAGTACTTC. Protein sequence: CATSRDGREDEQYF.

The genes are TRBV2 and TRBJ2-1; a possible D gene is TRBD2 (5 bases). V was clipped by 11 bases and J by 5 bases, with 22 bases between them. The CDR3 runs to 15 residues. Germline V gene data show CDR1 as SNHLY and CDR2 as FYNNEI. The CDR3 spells CAGGRSGSGDNEQFF. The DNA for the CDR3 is TGTGCCGGTGGGCGGTCGGGGTCCGGTGACAATGAGCAGTTCTTC.

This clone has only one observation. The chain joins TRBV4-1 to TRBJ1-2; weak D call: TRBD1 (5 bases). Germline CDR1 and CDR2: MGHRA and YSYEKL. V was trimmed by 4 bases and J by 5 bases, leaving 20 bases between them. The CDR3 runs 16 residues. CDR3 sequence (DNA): TGCGCCAGCAGCCCAATCGGGGGACGGACGGGGTATGGCTACACCTTC. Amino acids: CASSPIGGRTGYGYTF.